This TCR beta chain was documented in a study of blood T cell repertoires in COVID-19 (TCRdb year 2020). Concerning the study at large: The collaborator samples originated in the United States, Italy and Spain and spanned the acute and convalescent phases of COVID-19. Where available, HLA class I and class II types were taken from metadata supplied by the sample provider and were not determined by assay-based typing. The dataset comprised deeply sampled blood TCRbeta repertoires from subjects exposed to, actively infected with, or recovered from COVID-19. The material from the prospective study consisted of cDNA or gDNA derived from T cells, B-cell-depleted T cells, or PBMCs. Nearly every sample came with metadata listing a de-identified subject ID, COVID-19 status, age in years and sex. The repertoires were released in a freely available public database meant as a resource for research on the immune response to SARS-CoV-2. The samples were drawn from the first 160 participants of the ongoing ImmuneRACE study and from 1,254 subjects provided by 6 global collaborators.

Study-wide findings and limitations: The quantity of clinical and demographic metadata differed by source and by participant and was supplied without curation.

In this sample, this clone turned up a few times. What this receptor recognizes is not known. Base quality data are lacking; no much larger clone is found one base away. V has 2 bases trimmed and J has 2 bases trimmed; junction bases matching no gene number 6. Taken from cysteine to phenylalanine, the CDR3 has 15 residues. The read is trimmed to its CDR3 DNA, 45 bases read in frame from base 1. CDR1 and CDR2 are drawn from the germline V gene: MNHEY, SVGAGI. Each collaborating institution followed its own protocols to collect whole blood in K2EDTA tubes. Collaborator samples were shipped for TCRbeta analysis as frozen whole blood, isolated PBMCs, or DNA extracted from either sample type. TCRbeta CDR3 regions were amplified from genomic DNA using the immunoSEQ Assay, a bias-controlled multiplex PCR. The original methods were these. The number of nucleated cells in each sample was estimated by amplification of reference gene primers within the assay. Sequence reads were collapsed and filtered to measure the absolute abundance of every unique TCRbeta CDR3 rearrangement. For each sample, productive Simpson clonality was calculated as the square root of Simpson's diversity index across productive rearrangements. The table comes from immuneACCESS by way of TCRdb, which keeps in-frame sequences with V and J called. Part of the clones is missing from these tables; in studies checked, under half for an unresolved V gene and the rest for unknown reasons. For V, J and clone size, that table is used; D and trimming come from the DNA. The sample records more than 100,000 clones, roughly 84% of which are singletons. Together, the top ten hold approximately 18% of the sample.

Sequences were obtained from peripheral blood. In this chain, TRBV6-5 is recombined with TRBJ2-7; 7 bases in the junction line up with TRBD2. The clonotype originates from a woman of 80 years or more with acute or convalescent COVID-19. The CDR3 region has the sequence CASSYPRGGTYEQYF. In nucleotide form, the sequence is TGTGCCAGCAGTTACCCCCGGGGAGGGACCTACGAGCAGTACTTC.